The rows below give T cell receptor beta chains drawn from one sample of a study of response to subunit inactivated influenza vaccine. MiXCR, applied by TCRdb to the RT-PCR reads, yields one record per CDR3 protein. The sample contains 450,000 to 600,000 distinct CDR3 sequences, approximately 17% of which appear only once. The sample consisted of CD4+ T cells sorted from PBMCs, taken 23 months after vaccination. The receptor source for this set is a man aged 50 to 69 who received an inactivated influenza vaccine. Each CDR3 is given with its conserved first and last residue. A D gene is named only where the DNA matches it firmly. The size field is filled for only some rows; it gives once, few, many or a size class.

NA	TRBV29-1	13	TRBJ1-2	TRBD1	CSVVGQGIYGYTF	TGCAGCGTTGTTGGACAGGGGATCTATGGCTACACCTTC
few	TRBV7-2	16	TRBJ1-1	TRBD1	CASSPNPQGASTEAFF	TGTGCCAGCAGCCCCAACCCACAGGGGGCGAGCACTGAAGCTTTCTTT
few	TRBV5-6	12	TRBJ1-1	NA	CASSSFNTEAFF	TGTGCCAGCAGCTCTTTTAACACTGAAGCTTTCTTT
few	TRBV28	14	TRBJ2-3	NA	CASSPPGGTDTQYF	TGTGCCAGCAGTCCACCCGGAGGGACAGATACGCAGTATTTT
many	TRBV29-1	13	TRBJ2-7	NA	CSVGQGTSYEQYF	TGCAGCGTTGGTCAGGGGACTTCCTACGAGCAGTACTTC
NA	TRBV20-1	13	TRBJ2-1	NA	CSAGTPPPGEQFF	TGCAGTGCTGGGACACCACCGCCCGGTGAGCAGTTCTTC
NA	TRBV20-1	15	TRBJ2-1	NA	CSARGLSGYNNEQFF	TGCAGTGCTCGAGGACTGAGCGGATATAACAATGAGCAGTTCTTC
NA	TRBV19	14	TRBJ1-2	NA	CASIGTGDSHGYTF	TGTGCCAGTATTGGAACGGGGGACTCCCATGGCTACACCTTC
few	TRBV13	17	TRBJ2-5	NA	CASSLTRWPSPQETQYF	TGTGCCAGCAGCTTAACCCGGTGGCCTAGCCCTCAAGAGACCCAGTACTTC
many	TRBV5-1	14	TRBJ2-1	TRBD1	CASSWTGGNNEQFF	TGCGCCAGCAGCTGGACAGGGGGTAACAATGAGCAGTTCTTC
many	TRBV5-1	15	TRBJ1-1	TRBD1	CASSWDRGPNTEAFF	TGCGCCAGCAGCTGGGACAGGGGGCCGAACACTGAAGCTTTCTTT
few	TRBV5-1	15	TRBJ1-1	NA	CASSLEAAPYTEAFF	TGCGCCAGCAGCTTGGAGGCCGCGCCTTACACTGAAGCTTTCTTT
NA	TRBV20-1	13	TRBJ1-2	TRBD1	CSAIKTGTYGYTF	TGCAGTGCTATAAAGACAGGGACCTATGGCTACACCTTC
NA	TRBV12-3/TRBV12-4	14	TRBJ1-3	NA	CASGYRDGGNTIYF	TGTGCCAGCGGGTACAGGGACGGTGGAAACACCATATATTTT
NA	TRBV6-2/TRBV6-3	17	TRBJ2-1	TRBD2	CASSYSWPSGRFREQFF	TGTGCCAGCAGTTACTCGTGGCCTAGCGGGAGATTCCGTGAGCAGTTCTTC
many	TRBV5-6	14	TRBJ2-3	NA	CASSRGTSTDTQYF	TGTGCCAGCAGCAGGGGGACGAGCACAGATACGCAGTATTTT
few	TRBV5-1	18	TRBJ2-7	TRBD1	CASSSGQGAIRTGHEQYF	TGCGCCAGCAGCTCCGGACAGGGAGCGATTCGTACCGGCCACGAGCAGTACTTC
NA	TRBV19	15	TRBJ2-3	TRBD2	CASSRTSVSTDTQYF	TGTGCCAGTAGTAGGACTAGCGTAAGCACAGATACGCAGTATTTT
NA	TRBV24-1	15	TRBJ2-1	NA	CATSDGGRSYNEQFF	TGTGCCACCAGTGATGGGGGCCGCTCCTACAATGAGCAGTTCTTC
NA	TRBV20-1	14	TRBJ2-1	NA	CSATAGRVRHEQFF	TGCAGTGCAACCGCCGGGAGAGTGAGGCATGAGCAGTTCTTC
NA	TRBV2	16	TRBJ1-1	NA	CASSDIGGRVNTEAFF	TGTGCCAGCAGTGACATTGGTGGCAGGGTCAACACTGAAGCTTTCTTT
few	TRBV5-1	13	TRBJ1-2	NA	CASSLVGSFGYTF	TGCGCCAGCAGCTTGGTGGGCTCCTTTGGCTACACCTTC
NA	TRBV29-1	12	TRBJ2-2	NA	CSVERYTGELFF	TGCAGCGTTGAACGCTACACCGGGGAGCTGTTTTTT
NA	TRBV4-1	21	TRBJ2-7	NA	CASSQELLSRFRGGPSYEQYF	TGCGCCAGCAGCCAAGAACTTCTATCCCGTTTTCGGGGCGGCCCCTCCTACGAGCAGTACTTC
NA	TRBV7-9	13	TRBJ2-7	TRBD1	CASSPRQGHEQYF	TGTGCCAGCAGCCCGAGACAGGGACACGAGCAGTACTTC
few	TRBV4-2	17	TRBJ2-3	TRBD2	CASSQDGSGRGKDTQYF	TGTGCCAGCAGCCAAGATGGGAGCGGGAGAGGAAAAGATACGCAGTATTTT
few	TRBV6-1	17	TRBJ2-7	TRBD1	CASSEIERWDRAYEQYF	TGTGCCAGCAGTGAAATAGAGAGGTGGGACAGGGCCTACGAGCAGTACTTC
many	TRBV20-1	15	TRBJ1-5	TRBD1	CSASDRDRGRQPQHF	TGCAGTGCTAGCGATAGGGACAGGGGGCGCCAGCCCCAGCATTTT